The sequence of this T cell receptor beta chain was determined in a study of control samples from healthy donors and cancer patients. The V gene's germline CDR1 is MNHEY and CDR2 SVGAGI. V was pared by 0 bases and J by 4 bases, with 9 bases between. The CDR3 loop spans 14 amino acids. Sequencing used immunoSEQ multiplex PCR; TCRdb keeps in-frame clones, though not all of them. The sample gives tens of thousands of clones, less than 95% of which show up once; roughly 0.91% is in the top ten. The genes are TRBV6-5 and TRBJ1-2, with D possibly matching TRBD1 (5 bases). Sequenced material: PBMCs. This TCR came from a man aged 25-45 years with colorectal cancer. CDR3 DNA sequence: TGTGCCAGCAGTTACTCCAGGGTGGGCTATGGCTACACCTTC. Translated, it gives CASSYSRVGYGYTF.